These T cell receptor beta chains were read from a single sample in a study of T cells in Graves' hyperthyroidism and ophthalmopathy. Each CDR3 protein is one row after TCRdb ran MiXCR on the multiplex PCR reads. The table lists roughly 300,000 distinct CDR3 sequences, approximately 15% of them singletons. Specimen: blood. These receptors all come from a woman younger than 45 with Graves' hyperthyroidism. CDR3s leave out the opening cysteine and the closing phenylalanine or tryptophan. Fields, in order: J gene, V gene, D gene, CDR3 protein. D genes are given only for firm matches.

TRBJ2-3,TRBV28,TRBD1,ASSRTGPSTDTQY
TRBJ2-2,TRBV6-5,NA,PSSYLRNTGELF
TRBJ1-6,TRBV30,NA,AMVLLVGSPLH
TRBJ2-1,TRBV12-3/TRBV12-4,TRBD2,ASSLPPGLAGWRVSYNEQF
TRBJ2-2,TRBV7-3,NA,ASSGASGVGGELF
TRBJ2-5,TRBV4-1,TRBD2,ASIKAPGLADEY
TRBJ2-2,TRBV7-9,NA,ASSVGRITGELF
TRBJ2-2,TRBV6-1,NA,ASRTGTSDTGELF
TRBJ2-5,TRBV12-3/TRBV12-4,NA,ASTNRAEGTQY
TRBJ1-5,TRBV6-1,TRBD1,ASSELGTVNQPQH
TRBJ1-1,TRBV29-1,TRBD1,SGLTGVAEAF
TRBJ2-2,TRBV7-2,TRBD1,ASSHDDLSKGGADTGELF
TRBJ2-1,TRBV11-2,NA,ASSSGPDSYNEQF
TRBJ1-1,TRBV27,NA,ASRDSMNTEAF
TRBJ1-2,TRBV6-5,TRBD1,ASSYSKISGGNYGYT
TRBJ2-1,TRBV10-2,NA,ASSEGQGGNSYNEQF
TRBJ1-1,TRBV5-4,NA,ASSRAHTEAF
TRBJ2-1,TRBV2,TRBD2,ASGGGRLAGYNEQF
TRBJ2-2,TRBV7-3,TRBD2,ASSLIGGGTGELF
TRBJ1-2,TRBV6-1,TRBD1,ASSAGQAYGYT
TRBJ2-7,TRBV13,NA,ASSLSRVYEQY
TRBJ1-2,TRBV29-1,NA,SVEDAGARGYGYT